This T cell receptor beta chain was documented in a study of T-cell memory formation after mild COVID-19. Comments on this clonotype: No antigen is known for it.

Via MiXCR, TCRdb re-called the 5' RACE reads, giving one row per CDR3 protein. Here the sample spans roughly 49,000 distinct CDR3 sequences, roughly 27% being singletons. Study-level results: Clones that contracted clustered mainly in CM and EM if CD4+ and in EMRA if CD8+. Pre-infection memory carried some responding clones, suggesting that cross-reactive memory joined.

Sequenced sample: PBMCs or a T cell subset sorted from them (not recorded which). The TCR originated in a man between 18 and 35 years old who had mild COVID-19 (a few samples of this study predate the infection). Cell type and time point are not known.

The CDR3 DNA sequence: TGCGCCAGCAGCGTACCCGGGACAGGCGTTTCCTACGAGCAGTACTTC. It is translated as CASSVPGTGVSYEQYF. The genes are TRBV4-1 and TRBJ2-7; TRBD1 aligns across 8 bases. CDR3 size: 16 residues. The V segment lost 5 bases and the J segment 1 base; nucleotides outside the gene matches: 10. CDR1 is MGHRA, CDR2 YSYEKL, per germline.